A single sample is the source of the 24 T cell receptor beta chains below, sequenced in a study of Ad26.COV2.S vaccination and SARS-CoV-2 variants. Libraries were prepared by immunoSEQ multiplex PCR; TCRdb keeps only in-frame clonotypes and omits some of them. The sample consists of just under 250,000 clones, 88% of them appearing once. The treatment is: roughly 18 received Ad26.COV2.S at low or high dose, single or two shots; roughly five received placebo; per-sample allocation not given. The investigators took samples on day 63 after the first vaccine or placebo injection. Specimen: peripheral blood, collected in a trial of Ad26.COV2.S vaccine versus placebo. Receptor source: a person between 18 and 60 years old who received the Ad26.COV2.S COVID-19 vaccine or a placebo.

This chain connects TRBV5-1 to TRBJ2-3, with 10 bases identical to TRBD2. With 0 bases clipped from V and 5 bases from J, the junction kept 9 bases outside the gene matches. The CDR3 covers 17 residues. Germline CDR1 is SGHRS and CDR2 is YFSETQ. CDR3 bases: TGCGCCAGCAGCTTGGAGGGTAGCGGGAGGCCTGGAGATACGCAGTATTTT. Translation: CASSLEGSGRPGDTQYF. Full variable domain (rest looked up from reference TRBV5-1 and TRBJ2-3): KAGVTQTPRYLIKTRGQQVTLSCSPISGHRSVSWYQQTPGQGLQFLFEYFSETQRNKGNFPGRFSGRQFSNSRSEMNVSTLELGDSALYLCASSLEGSGRPGDTQYFGPGTRLTVL.

The V and J genes are TRBV28 and TRBJ1-2, with D maybe TRBD1 (5 bases). CDR3 length equals 16 residues. Germline assignment: CDR1 MDHEN and CDR2 SYDVKM. Trimming removed 1 base at V and 0 bases at J, with 12 bases between. This chain's CDR3 is CASSLFSGEANYGYTF. The CDR3 DNA reads as TGTGCCAGCAGTTTATTTTCGGGGGAAGCTAACTATGGCTACACCTTC.

This sequence joins TRBV9 and TRBJ1-2; 7 bases match TRBD1. The trim removed 0 bases at V and 7 bases at J, leaving 9 bases unmatched. The CDR3 has 15 residues. Per the germline V gene, CDR1 is SGDLS and CDR2 is YYNGEE. CDR3 sequence (DNA): TGTGCCAGCAGCGTAGCTACAGACAGGGTCGGTGGCTACACCTTC. It codes for CASSVATDRVGGYTF.

The chain employs TRBV4-1 and TRBJ1-6, with no clear D. This CDR3 region has 13 residues. V was cut by 4 bases and J by 6 bases, with 7 bases left in between. Per the germline V gene, CDR1 is MGHRA and CDR2 is YSYEKL. The CDR3 DNA is TGCGCCAGCAGCCGCGGCGCTAATTCACCCCTCCACTTT. Translation gives CASSRGANSPLHF.

V is TRBV6-2 or TRBV6-3 and J is TRBJ2-7; TRBD2 agrees at 9 bases. This CDR3 comprises 17 residues. V shed 6 bases, J shed 2 bases, and the junction held 14 bases outside the gene matches. CDR1 MNHEY and CDR2 SVGEGT come from the germline V gene. As DNA, the CDR3 is TGTGCCAGCAGCCCTCCGTTTGGGGTAGCGGGGGCCTACGAGCAGTACTTC. It specifies CASSPPFGVAGAYEQYF.

The chain combines TRBV7-2 with TRBJ2-1; tentative D call: TRBD2 (6 bases). The CDR3 is 15 residues long. Trimming took off 3 bases at V and 4 bases at J, with 13 bases between the two ends. The V gene's germline CDR1 is SGHTA and CDR2 FQGNSA. In DNA form, the CDR3 reads TGTGCCAGCAGCTTCGGGACTTCGGTTTACAATGAGCAGTTCTTC. Its protein product is CASSFGTSVYNEQFF.

This chain uses TRBV19 with TRBJ2-5; no definite D call. Trimming left V 6 bases short and J 1 base short, with 15 bases between. Per germline, CDR1 LNHDA and CDR2 SQIVND (reference sequence). CDR3 length: 15 amino acids. The DNA of the CDR3 is TGTGCCAGTAGCCCCGTCCGTGGTACCCAAGAGACCCAGTACTTC. Protein: CASSPVRGTQETQYF.

The chain is built from TRBV4-3 and TRBJ2-2, with a tentative D call TRBD1 (6 bases). The length of the CDR3 is 17 residues. Germline loops: CDR1 LGHNA, CDR2 YSLEER. V lost 5 bases and J lost 3, with 19 bases in between. The CDR3 region has the DNA TGCGCCAGCAGCACCGAGGGGGTCAGGGATTACACCGGGGAGCTGTTTTTT. It specifies CASSTEGVRDYTGELFF.

The gene calls are TRBV19 and TRBJ2-1; D not resolved. The V end was cut by 5 bases, the J end by 5 bases, with 10 bases between. The germline V gene has CDR1 LNHDA and CDR2 SQIVND (reference sequence). The CDR3 extends over 13 amino acids. For the CDR3, the DNA is TGTGCCAGTAGTTTGGGTCCCCACAATGAGCAGTTCTTC. Translation: CASSLGPHNEQFF.

This rearrangement joins TRBV19 to TRBJ2-3; no firm D call. This CDR3 spans 13 amino acids. Germline CDR1 is LNHDA and CDR2 is SQIVND (reference sequence). With 5 bases removed from V and 6 bases from J, the gap between germline ends came to 12 bases. CDR3 DNA sequence: TGTGCCAGTAGTTCCCTGGTCCCGGATACGCAGTATTTT. Residues: CASSSLVPDTQYF. Full variable domain (missing parts from reference TRBV19 and TRBJ2-3): DGGITQSPKYLFRKEGQNVTLSCEQNLNHDAMYWYRQDPGQGLRLIYYSQIVNDFQKGDIAEGYSVSREKKESFPLTVTSAQKNPTAFYLCASSSLVPDTQYFGPGTRLTVL.

V gene TRBV3-1 (or the pseudogene TRBV3-2) combines with J gene TRBJ1-1, with a possible D match to TRBD1 (5 bases). The length of the CDR3 is 15 residues. Trimming stripped 4 bases from V and 1 base from J, with 13 bases between. Germline lookup yields CDR1 LGHDT and CDR2 YNNKEL (reference sequence). The CDR3 sequence is CASSLGRGPNTEAFF. In nucleotides, the CDR3 is TGTGCCAGCAGCCTCGGACGGGGCCCGAACACTGAAGCTTTCTTT.

The chain has TRBV3-1 (or the pseudogene TRBV3-2) and TRBJ2-5, with 7 nucleotides matching TRBD2. Trimming removed 4 bases from V and 0 bases from J; junction bases left unmatched: 17. Germline-derived CDR1 and CDR2 are LGHDT and YNNKEL (reference sequence). This CDR3 has 19 amino acids. The CDR3 reads CASSPGGRGVNIYQETQYF. The CDR3 DNA follows: TGTGCCAGCAGCCCTGGAGGACGGGGGGTTAATATTTACCAAGAGACCCAGTACTTC.

The chain combines TRBV9 with TRBJ2-7, with a weak D call TRBD2 (6 bases). V lost 4 bases, J lost 1 base, and 18 bases lay in between. The CDR3 covers 16 residues. CDR1 is SGDLS, CDR2 YYNGEE, per germline. The CDR3, as DNA: TGTGCCAGCAGCCCGATTGCGGGGTCTACGTCCTACGAGCAGTACTTC. Protein: CASSPIAGSTSYEQYF.

This sequence joins TRBV28 and TRBJ2-2; no clear D. Trimming removed 3 bases from V and 1 base from J, with 3 bases in between. The CDR3 length is 13 residues. Germline V gene data show CDR1 as MDHEN and CDR2 as SYDVKM. In DNA, the CDR3 is TGTGCCAGCAGTTTCAGGAACACCGGGGAGCTGTTTTTT. This translates into CASSFRNTGELFF.

This chain connects TRBV4-2 to TRBJ2-1; D is perhaps TRBD2 (5 bases). V was pared by 4 bases and J by 0 bases, with 19 bases between. The CDR3 totals 18 residues. The germline V gene encodes CDR1 LGHNA and CDR2 YNFKEQ. CDR3: CASSPHGMAGRSYNEQFF. For the CDR3, the DNA is TGTGCCAGCAGCCCCCACGGGATGGCAGGACGCTCCTACAATGAGCAGTTCTTC.

The table lists this clone with a count of one. V gene TRBV6-4 combines with J gene TRBJ2-2; D is ambiguous. Per germline, CDR1 MRHNA and CDR2 SNTAGT. The V gene lost 2 bases and the J gene lost 7 bases, with 8 bases spanning the gap. The CDR3 extends over 13 amino acids. The CDR3 sequence: CASSDRDSGELFF. The CDR3 DNA sequence: TGTGCCAGCAGTGACAGGGATAGCGGGGAGCTGTTTTTT.

The CDR3: CSAQRSEQFF. The DNA for the CDR3 is TGCAGTGCTCAGCGCAGTGAGCAGTTCTTC. V and J are TRBV20-1 and TRBJ2-1, with D uncertain. V shed 5 bases and J shed 9 bases, with 8 bases lying between them. CDR3 length equals 10 residues. CDR1 is DFQATT, CDR2 SNEGSKA, per germline (reference sequence).

Regarding this clone: This sample includes further DNA sequences coding for the same CDR3. The chain couples TRBV10-1 to TRBJ1-1; D is uncertain. V was pared by 0 bases and J by 1 base, with 9 bases between. The CDR3 has 15 amino acids. CDR1 and CDR2 (germline): WNHNN, SYGVQD (reference sequence). The CDR3 nucleotides are TGCGCCAGCAGTGAGTCAGCACAACCGAACACTGAAGCTTTCTTT. Translated: CASSESAQPNTEAFF.

In its sample, this clone was seen a few times. The J gene is TRBJ1-4, the V gene TRBV2; the D gene is possibly TRBD1 (6 bases). CDR3 length equals 14 residues. V gave up 7 bases and J gave up 7 bases, with 16 bases separating them. Germline V lookup: CDR1 SNHLY, CDR2 FYNNEI. This chain's CDR3 is CASMNPGVGEKLFF. CDR3 in DNA: TGTGCCAGCATGAACCCAGGGGTCGGTGAAAAACTGTTTTTT.

For the CDR3, the DNA is TGTGCCAGCCGAATCAACGGGGTGCAGCCCCAGCATTTT. Its translation is CASRINGVQPQHF. V gene TRBV28 combines with J gene TRBJ1-5, with D uncertain. V lost 8 bases and J 7 bases, leaving 15 bases between the germline ends. This CDR3 has 13 residues. Germline V lookup: CDR1 MDHEN, CDR2 SYDVKM.

This clone was seen a few times. V is TRBV7-9 and J is TRBJ2-3, with D perhaps TRBD2 (5 bases). The CDR3 has 12 amino acids. CDR1 SEHNR and CDR2 FQNEAQ come from the germline V gene (reference sequence). V was pared by 4 bases and J by 9 bases, with 11 bases between. CDR3 bases: TGTGCCAGCAGCTCGGACTCCGGGACGCAGTATTTT. Protein sequence: CASSSDSGTQYF.

This clone was detected only a few times. The rearrangement uses TRBV19 and TRBJ1-3, with D hard to call. The CDR3 is made up of 15 amino acids. CDR1 LNHDA and CDR2 SQIVND come from the germline V gene (reference sequence). V lost 3 bases, J lost 4 bases, and 13 bases lay in between. Here the CDR3 reads CASSIAGRRGNTIYF. CDR3 nucleotide sequence: TGTGCCAGTAGTATCGCGGGGAGGCGCGGAAACACCATATATTTT.

The J gene is TRBJ2-7, the V gene TRBV7-9, with D uncertain. The CDR3 runs to 13 residues. Deletions cut 4 bases from V and 3 bases from J, with 10 bases between. CDR1 SEHNR and CDR2 FQNEAQ come from the germline V gene (reference sequence). The CDR3 DNA reads TGTGCCAGCAGCTGGCCGGGTAGCTACGAGCAGTACTTC. As protein: CASSWPGSYEQYF.

Comment on this clone: A much larger clonotype is one base distant, so this may be a read error. This sample includes further DNA sequences coding for the same CDR3. This chain joins TRBV5-1 and TRBJ1-2; the match to TRBD1 covers 8 bases. Germline V gene lookup returns CDR1 SGHRS and CDR2 YFSETQ. The CDR3 sequence is 14 residues long. V shed 0 bases, J shed 8 bases, and the junction held 6 bases outside the gene matches. CDR3 coding DNA: TGCGCCAGCAGCTTGGCCGGGACAGGCGGCGGCTACACCTTC. This sequence encodes CASSLAGTGGGYTF.